This entry lists 14 T cell receptor beta chains sequenced from one sample in a study of blood T cell repertoires in COVID-19. The repertoire was sequenced with immunoSEQ multiplex PCR; TCRdb's copy has only in-frame clones and lacks some. Among about 260,000 clones, just under 85% were seen once, and the ten largest hold 1.5% to 2%. Material for sequencing was peripheral blood. These receptors were collected from a woman of 80 years or more with acute or convalescent COVID-19.

This clone was counted between two and nine times. The chain carries TRBV24-1 and TRBJ2-7; 7 bases are a match to TRBD1. CDR1 is KGHDR and CDR2 is SFDVKD in the germline V gene. This CDR3 has 15 amino acids. J lost 0 bases, V lost 2 bases, and 3 bases had no gene match. Here the CDR3 reads CATSDSGGSSYEQYF. CDR3 coding DNA: TGTGCCACCAGTGATTCAGGGGGATCCTCCTACGAGCAGTACTTC.

The chain carries TRBV5-4 and TRBJ2-7; D is unclear. Looked up from germline, CDR1 is SGHNT and CDR2 is YYREEE (reference sequence). CDR3 length: 15 residues. V lost 2 bases, J lost 6 bases, and 18 bases lay in between. CDR3 residues: CASSFISARCREQYF. As DNA, the CDR3 is TGTGCCAGCAGCTTTATCTCGGCTAGGTGCCGCGAGCAGTACTTC. Together with reference TRBV5-4 and TRBJ2-7, the CDR3 gives the full variable domain: ETGVTQSPTHLIKTRGQQVTLRCSSQSGHNTVSWYQQALGQGPQFIFQYYREEENGRGNFPPRFSGLQFPNYSSELNVNALELDDSALYLCASSFISARCREQYFGPGTRLTVT.

The chain has TRBV18 and TRBJ2-1; no firm D call. Germline loops: CDR1 KGHSH, CDR2 LQKENI. Trimming stripped 3 bases from V and 3 bases from J, with 9 bases between. The CDR3 is made up of 14 amino acids. This CDR3 is CASSPTQDYNEQFF. The CDR3 coding sequence is TGTGCCAGCTCACCGACGCAGGACTACAATGAGCAGTTCTTC. Using reference TRBV18 and TRBJ2-1 for the parts outside the CDR3, the full variable domain is NAGVMQNPRHLVRRRGQEARLRCSPMKGHSHVYWYRQLPEEGLKFMVYLQKENIIDESGMPKERFSAEFPKEGPSILRIQQVVRGDSAAYFCASSPTQDYNEQFFGPGTRLTVL.

This sequence joins TRBV5-5 and TRBJ1-2; the D is unclear. The V gene's germline CDR1 is SGHKS and CDR2 YYEKEE (reference sequence). CDR3 length equals 15 residues. V lost 0 bases and J 4 bases, leaving 13 bases between the germline ends. The CDR3 DNA reads as TGTGCCAGCAGCTTGGGAGGAGCCCAGACCTATGGCTACACCTTC. Encoded protein: CASSLGGAQTYGYTF.

This chain connects TRBV7-2 to TRBJ2-1, with D maybe TRBD1 (5 bases). Trimming stripped 3 bases from V and 12 bases from J, with 6 bases between. The CDR3 extends over 10 amino acids. Germline lookup yields CDR1 SGHTA and CDR2 FQGNSA. The CDR3 nucleotides read TGTGCCAGCAGCTTTCAGGGGCAGTTCTTC. Its protein is CASSFQGQFF.

This chain joins TRBV20-1 and TRBJ2-7, with a tentative D call TRBD1 (6 bases). From germline, CDR1 is DFQATT and CDR2 SNEGSKA (reference sequence). This CDR3 has 11 amino acids. Deletions cut 3 bases from V and 6 bases from J, with 9 bases between. The CDR3 region is CSARLGGEQYF. In nucleotides, the CDR3 is TGCAGTGCTAGGTTAGGGGGCGAGCAGTACTTC.

This clone was seen once. The chain joins TRBV7-2 to TRBJ2-7; TRBD2 matches at 10 bases. The CDR3 is made up of 16 amino acids. Trimming at V came to 5 bases and at J to 0 bases, leaving 7 bases not matched to a gene. Germline CDR1 and CDR2: SGHTA and FQGNSA. The CDR3 loop reads CASSRSGGSSSYEQYF. CDR3 in DNA: TGTGCCAGCAGCCGTAGCGGGGGGTCGAGCTCCTACGAGCAGTACTTC.

The chain joins TRBV10-3 to TRBJ1-2; TRBD1 is a possible D gene (6 bases). CDR3 length: 14 residues. V was cut by 6 bases and J by 4 bases, with 15 bases left in between. CDR1 is ENHRY, CDR2 SYGVKD, per germline. The CDR3 coding sequence is TGTGCCATCAGGAAAACAGGGCCGGGCTATGGCTACACCTTC. This gives the protein CAIRKTGPGYGYTF.

The chain couples TRBV6-2 or TRBV6-3 to TRBJ2-1; weak D call: TRBD2 (6 bases). The ends were cut back, 2 bases at V and 3 bases at J, with 11 bases in the middle. The CDR3 loop spans 15 amino acids. The germline gives CDR1 MNHEY, CDR2 SVGEGT. Here the CDR3 DNA reads TGTGCCAGCAGTTACCGGGACTCTATCTACAATGAGCAGTTCTTC. Translating it yields CASSYRDSIYNEQFF.

J is TRBJ2-1 and V is TRBV5-1; D gene uncertain. Trimming took off 0 bases at V and 5 bases at J, with 15 bases between the two ends. The CDR3 loop spans 16 amino acids. CDR1 is SGHRS, CDR2 YFSETQ, per germline. DNA of the CDR3: TGCGCCAGCAGCTTGGCCGAAGACTGGGTCAACAATGAGCAGTTCTTC. Translating it yields CASSLAEDWVNNEQFF.

The chain recombines TRBV5-4 with TRBJ2-2; TRBD2 is a possible D gene (7 bases). There are 18 residues in the CDR3. The V end was cut by 0 bases, the J end by 7 bases, with 22 bases between. Germline V lookup: CDR1 SGHNT, CDR2 YYREEE (reference sequence). CDR3 region: CASSLAGGRGSRGGELFF. DNA for the CDR3: TGTGCCAGCAGCTTGGCCGGCGGGAGAGGAAGCAGGGGCGGGGAGCTGTTTTTT.

The chain links TRBV6-5 to TRBJ1-5; D unclear. The CDR3 contains 14 residues. In germline, CDR1 is MNHEY, CDR2 SVGAGI. Trimming shortened V by 5 bases and J by 0 bases, and 8 bases separated the two germline ends. The CDR3 protein is CASSITDSNQPQHF. CDR3 nucleotides: TGTGCCAGCAGTATCACAGATAGCAATCAGCCCCAGCATTTT.

V is TRBV27 and J is TRBJ2-7; possible D gene TRBD2, 6 bases. The CDR3 is made up of 13 amino acids. V was trimmed by 6 bases and J by 5 bases, leaving 14 bases between them. CDR1 MNHEY and CDR2 SMNVEV come from the germline V gene (reference sequence). CDR3: CASRRNGRNEQYF. In nucleotides, the CDR3 is TGTGCCAGCAGGCGAAACGGGAGAAACGAGCAGTACTTC.

The genes are TRBV7-9 and TRBJ1-5, with D maybe TRBD1 (5 bases). The V gene lost 5 bases and the J gene lost 7 bases, with 15 bases spanning the gap. Germline V lookup: CDR1 SEHNR, CDR2 FQNEAQ (reference sequence). This CDR3 comprises 14 residues. Written as DNA, the CDR3 is TGTGCCAGCAGCCAAGCCGGGGGATCCCAGCCCCAGCATTTT. This sequence encodes CASSQAGGSQPQHF.